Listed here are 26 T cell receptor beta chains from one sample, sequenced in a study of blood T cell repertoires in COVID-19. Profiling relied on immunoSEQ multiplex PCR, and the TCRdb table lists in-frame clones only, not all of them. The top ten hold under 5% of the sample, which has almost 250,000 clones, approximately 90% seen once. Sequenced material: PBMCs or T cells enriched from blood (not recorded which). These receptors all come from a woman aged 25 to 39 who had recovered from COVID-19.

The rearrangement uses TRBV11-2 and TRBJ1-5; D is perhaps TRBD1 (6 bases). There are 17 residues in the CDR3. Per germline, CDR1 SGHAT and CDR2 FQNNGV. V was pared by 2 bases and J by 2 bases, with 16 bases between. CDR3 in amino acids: CASSLRAGAGGNQPQHF. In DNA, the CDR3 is TGTGCCAGCAGCTTACGAGCAGGGGCTGGCGGCAATCAGCCCCAGCATTTT.

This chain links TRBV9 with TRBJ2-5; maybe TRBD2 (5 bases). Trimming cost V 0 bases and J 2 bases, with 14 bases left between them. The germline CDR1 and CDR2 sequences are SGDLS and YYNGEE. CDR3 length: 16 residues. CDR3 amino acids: CASSVATRARQETQYF. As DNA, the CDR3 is TGTGCCAGCAGCGTAGCTACGCGGGCCAGGCAAGAGACCCAGTACTTC.

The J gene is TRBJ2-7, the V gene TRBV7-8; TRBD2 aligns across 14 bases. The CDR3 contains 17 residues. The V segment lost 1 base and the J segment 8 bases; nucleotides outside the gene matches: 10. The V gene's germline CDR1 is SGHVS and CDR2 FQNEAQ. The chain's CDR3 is CASSLDTGGLAGDKQYF. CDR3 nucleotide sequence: TGTGCCAGCAGCTTAGATACGGGGGGACTAGCGGGAGATAAGCAGTACTTC.

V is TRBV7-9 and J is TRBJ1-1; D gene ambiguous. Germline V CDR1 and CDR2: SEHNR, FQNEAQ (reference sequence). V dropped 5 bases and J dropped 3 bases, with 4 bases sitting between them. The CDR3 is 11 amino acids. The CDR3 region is CASSRDTEAFF. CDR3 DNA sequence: TGTGCCAGCAGCCGAGACACTGAAGCTTTCTTT.

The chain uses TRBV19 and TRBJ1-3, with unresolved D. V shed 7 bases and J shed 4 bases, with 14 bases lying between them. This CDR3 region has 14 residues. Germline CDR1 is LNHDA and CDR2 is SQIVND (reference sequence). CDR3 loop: CASTNRDFGNTIYF. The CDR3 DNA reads TGTGCCAGTACGAACCGAGACTTCGGAAACACCATATATTTT.

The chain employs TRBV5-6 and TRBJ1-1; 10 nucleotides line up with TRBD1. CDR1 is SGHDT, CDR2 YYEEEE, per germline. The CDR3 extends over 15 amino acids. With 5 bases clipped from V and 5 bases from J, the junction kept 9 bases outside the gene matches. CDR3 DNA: TGTGCCAGCAGTTTCACCGGGACAGGGGATACTGAAGCTTTCTTT. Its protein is CASSFTGTGDTEAFF.

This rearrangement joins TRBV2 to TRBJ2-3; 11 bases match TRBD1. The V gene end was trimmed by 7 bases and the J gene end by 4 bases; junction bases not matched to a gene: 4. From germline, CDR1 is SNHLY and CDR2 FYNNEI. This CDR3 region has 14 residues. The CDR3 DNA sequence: TGTGCCAGCACCCGGGACAGGGGGGCAGATACGCAGTATTTT. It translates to CASTRDRGADTQYF.

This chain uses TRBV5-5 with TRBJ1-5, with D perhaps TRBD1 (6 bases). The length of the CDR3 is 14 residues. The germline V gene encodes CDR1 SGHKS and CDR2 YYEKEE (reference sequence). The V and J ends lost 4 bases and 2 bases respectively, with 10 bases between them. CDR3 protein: CASSPRQGNQPQHF. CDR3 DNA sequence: TGTGCCAGCAGCCCAAGACAGGGCAATCAGCCCCAGCATTTT. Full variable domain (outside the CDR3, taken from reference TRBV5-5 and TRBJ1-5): DAGVTQSPTHLIKTRGQQVTLRCSPISGHKSVSWYQQVLGQGPQFIFQYYEKEERGRGNFPDRFSARQFPNYSSELNVNALLLGDSALYLCASSPRQGNQPQHFGDGTRLSIL.

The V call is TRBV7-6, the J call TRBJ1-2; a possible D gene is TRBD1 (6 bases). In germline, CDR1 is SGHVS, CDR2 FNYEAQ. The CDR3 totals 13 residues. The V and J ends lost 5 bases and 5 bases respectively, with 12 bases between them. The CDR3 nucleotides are TGTGCCAGCAGCAACCCACAGGGTTATGGCTACACCTTC. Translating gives CASSNPQGYGYTF. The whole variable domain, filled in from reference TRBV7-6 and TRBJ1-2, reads GAGVSQSPRYKVTKRGQDVALRCDPISGHVSLYWYRQALGQGPEFLTYFNYEAQQDKSGLPNDRFSAERPEGSISTLTIQRTEQRDSAMYRCASSNPQGYGYTFGSGTRLTVV.

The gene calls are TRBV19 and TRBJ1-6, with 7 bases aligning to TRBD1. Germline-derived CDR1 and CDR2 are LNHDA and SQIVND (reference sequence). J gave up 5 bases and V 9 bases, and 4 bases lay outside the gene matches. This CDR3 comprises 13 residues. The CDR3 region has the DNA TGTGCCAGCCGGGACAGAAATAATTCACCCCTCCACTTT. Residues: CASRDRNNSPLHF.

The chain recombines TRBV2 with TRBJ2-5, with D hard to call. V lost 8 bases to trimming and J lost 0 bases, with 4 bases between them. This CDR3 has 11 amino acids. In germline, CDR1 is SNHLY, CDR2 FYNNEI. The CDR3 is CASLYQETQYF. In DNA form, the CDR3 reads TGTGCCAGCCTGTACCAAGAGACCCAGTACTTC.

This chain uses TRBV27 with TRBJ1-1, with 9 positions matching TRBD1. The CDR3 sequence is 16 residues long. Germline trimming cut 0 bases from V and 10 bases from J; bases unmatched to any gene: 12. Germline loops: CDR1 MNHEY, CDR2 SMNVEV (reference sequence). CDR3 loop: CASSLSIWDRVVGAFF. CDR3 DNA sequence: TGTGCCAGCAGTTTATCGATTTGGGACAGGGTGGTTGGAGCTTTCTTT.

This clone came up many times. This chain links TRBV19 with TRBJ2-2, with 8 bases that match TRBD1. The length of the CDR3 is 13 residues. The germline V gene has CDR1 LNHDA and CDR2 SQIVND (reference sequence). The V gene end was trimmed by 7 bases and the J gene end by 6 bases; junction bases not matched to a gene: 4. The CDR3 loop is CASTLTGAGELFF. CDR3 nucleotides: TGTGCCAGTACTTTGACAGGGGCCGGGGAGCTGTTTTTT. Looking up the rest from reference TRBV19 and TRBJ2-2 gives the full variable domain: DGGITQSPKYLFRKEGQNVTLSCEQNLNHDAMYWYRQDPGQGLRLIYYSQIVNDFQKGDIAEGYSVSREKKESFPLTVTSAQKNPTAFYLCASTLTGAGELFFGEGSRLTVL.

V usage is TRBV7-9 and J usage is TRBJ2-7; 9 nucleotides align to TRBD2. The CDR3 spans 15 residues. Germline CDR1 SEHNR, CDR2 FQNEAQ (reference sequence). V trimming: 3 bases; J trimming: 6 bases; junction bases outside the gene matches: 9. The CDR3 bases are TGTGCCAGCAGCTTGGCGGGAGGGACCTCGGGCGAGCAGTACTTC. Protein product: CASSLAGGTSGEQYF.

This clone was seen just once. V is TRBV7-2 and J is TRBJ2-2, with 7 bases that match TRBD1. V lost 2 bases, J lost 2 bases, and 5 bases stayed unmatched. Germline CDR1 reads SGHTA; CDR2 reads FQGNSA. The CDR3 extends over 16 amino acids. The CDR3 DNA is TGTGCCAGCAGCTTACATACAGGGGAAAACACCGGGGAGCTGTTTTTT. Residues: CASSLHTGENTGELFF.

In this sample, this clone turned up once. The CDR3 reads CASSLRTGQGPQHF. The DNA for the CDR3 is TGTGCCAGCAGTTTAAGGACAGGGCAGGGGCCCCAGCATTTT. This sequence joins TRBV28 and TRBJ1-5, with 8 nucleotides matching TRBD1. The CDR3 spans 14 residues. V was clipped by 2 bases and J by 9 bases; unmatched bases: 6. The V gene's germline CDR1 is MDHEN and CDR2 SYDVKM.

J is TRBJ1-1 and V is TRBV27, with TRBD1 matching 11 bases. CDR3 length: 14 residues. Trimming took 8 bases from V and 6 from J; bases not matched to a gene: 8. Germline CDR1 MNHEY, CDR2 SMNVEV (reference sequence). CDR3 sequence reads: CASFRDRGFAEAFF. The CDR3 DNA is TGTGCCAGCTTCCGGGACAGGGGGTTCGCTGAAGCTTTCTTT.

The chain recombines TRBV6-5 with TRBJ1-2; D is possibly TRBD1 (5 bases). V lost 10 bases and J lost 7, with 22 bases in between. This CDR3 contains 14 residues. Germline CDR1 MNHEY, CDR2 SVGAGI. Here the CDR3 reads CATTPAGGGGGYTF. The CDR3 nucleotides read TGTGCCACTACTCCGGCCGGGGGAGGTGGTGGCTACACCTTC.

CDR3 nucleotide sequence: TGTGCCAGCAGCTCCGGGACAGGGGGTGGAACCGGGGAGCTGTTTTTT. This gives the protein CASSSGTGGGTGELFF. This chain connects TRBV7-3 to TRBJ2-2, with 11 bases that match TRBD1. The CDR3 runs to 16 residues. Germline values: CDR1 SGHTA, CDR2 FQGTGA. J lost 5 bases, V lost 4 bases, and 6 bases had no gene match.

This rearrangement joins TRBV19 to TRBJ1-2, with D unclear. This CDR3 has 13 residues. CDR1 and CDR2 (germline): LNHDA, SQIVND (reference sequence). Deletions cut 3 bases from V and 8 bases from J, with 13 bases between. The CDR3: CASSMSVSGGYTF. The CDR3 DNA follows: TGTGCCAGTAGTATGTCCGTCAGCGGAGGCTACACCTTC.

The chain's CDR3 is CASSSYRELMNTEAFF. Here the CDR3 DNA reads TGTGCCAGCAGCTCGTACAGGGAACTGATGAACACTGAAGCTTTCTTT. This chain connects TRBV7-9 to TRBJ1-1; a weak D match, TRBD1 (6 bases). The CDR3 runs to 16 residues. Trimming removed 4 bases at V and 0 bases at J, with 15 bases between. Germline CDR1 and CDR2: SEHNR and FQNEAQ (reference sequence).

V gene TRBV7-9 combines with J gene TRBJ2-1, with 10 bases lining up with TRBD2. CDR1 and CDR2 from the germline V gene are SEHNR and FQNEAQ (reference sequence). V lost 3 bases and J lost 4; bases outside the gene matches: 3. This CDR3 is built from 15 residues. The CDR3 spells CASSFGLAVYNEQFF. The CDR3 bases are TGTGCCAGCAGCTTTGGACTAGCGGTTTACAATGAGCAGTTCTTC.

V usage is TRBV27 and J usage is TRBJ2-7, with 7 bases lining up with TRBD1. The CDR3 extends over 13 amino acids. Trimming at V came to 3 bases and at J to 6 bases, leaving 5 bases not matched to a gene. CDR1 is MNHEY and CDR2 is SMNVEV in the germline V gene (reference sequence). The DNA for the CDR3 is TGTGCCAGCAGTTTCGGGACAGTAGGCGAGCAGTACTTC. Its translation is CASSFGTVGEQYF.

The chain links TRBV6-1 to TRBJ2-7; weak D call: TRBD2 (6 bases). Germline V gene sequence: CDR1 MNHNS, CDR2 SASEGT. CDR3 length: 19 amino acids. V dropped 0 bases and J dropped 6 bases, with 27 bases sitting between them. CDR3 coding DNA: TGTGCCAGCAGTGAAGCGACCCAAATGACTAGAGCTATTATAAGCGAGCAGTACTTC. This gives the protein CASSEATQMTRAIISEQYF.

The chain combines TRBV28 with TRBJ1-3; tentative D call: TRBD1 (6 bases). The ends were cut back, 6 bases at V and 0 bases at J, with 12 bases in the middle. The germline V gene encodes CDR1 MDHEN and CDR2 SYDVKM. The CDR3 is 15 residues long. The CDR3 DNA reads TGTGCCAGCAGCCGAGGGACACTCTCTGGAAACACCATATATTTT. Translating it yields CASSRGTLSGNTIYF.

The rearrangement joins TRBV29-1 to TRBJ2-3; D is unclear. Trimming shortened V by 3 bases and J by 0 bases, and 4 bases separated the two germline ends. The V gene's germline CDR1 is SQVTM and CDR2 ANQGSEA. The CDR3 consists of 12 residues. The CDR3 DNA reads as TGCAGCGTTGATTCGAGCACAGATACGCAGTATTTT. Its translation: CSVDSSTDTQYF.